This entry is about one T cell receptor (beta chain). Antigen specificity is unknown. The same CDR3 arises from other DNA sequences in this sample as well. These data originate in a study of shared clonotypes between healthy human individuals. Study conclusions and caveats: Among non-shared clonotypes, generation probabilities were lower than among those shared by all four donors. The genetic and exposure-history diversity represented was limited by few donors. Generally, naive subsets (rather than memory subsets) showed larger estimated richness.

The protocol was immunoSEQ multiplex PCR, while the TCRdb copy is restricted to in-frame clones and leaves out a portion. The sample has approximately 1,500,000 clones; 98% are singletons. CD4+ cells yielded CD45RA+ naive and CD45RA-negative memory subsets. The CDR3 runs to 12 residues. The germline V and J ends were trimmed by 2 bases and 2 bases, with 7 bases remaining between them. CDR1 and CDR2 from the germline V gene are GTSNPN and SVGIG (reference sequence). The gene calls are TRBV30 and TRBJ2-7; unclear D gene. This receptor was identified in a man aged 25 to 40 in good health. Sequencing was performed on naive CD4+ T cells sorted from blood. As for subset: CD45RA+ positively selected. CDR3 region: CAWSPPAYEQYF. The CDR3 DNA sequence: TGTGCCTGGAGTCCCCCGGCCTACGAGCAGTACTTC. The variable domain in full, with the rest retrieved from reference TRBV30 and TRBJ2-7, is SQTIHQWPATLVQPVGSPLSLECTVEGTSNPNLYWYRQAAGRGLQLLFYSVGIGQISSEVPQNLSASRPQDRQFILSSKKLLLSDSGFYLCAWSPPAYEQYFGPGTRLTVT.